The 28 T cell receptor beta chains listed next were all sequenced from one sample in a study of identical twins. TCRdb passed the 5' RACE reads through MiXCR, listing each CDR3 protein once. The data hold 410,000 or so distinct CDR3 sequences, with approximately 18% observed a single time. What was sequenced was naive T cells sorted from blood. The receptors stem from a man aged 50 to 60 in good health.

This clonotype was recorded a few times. The CDR3 DNA follows: TGTGCCAGCAGTTTGGCACAAGCTAACTATGGCTACACCTTC. It specifies CASSLAQANYGYTF. The rearrangement uses TRBV12-3 or TRBV12-4 and TRBJ1-2; no clear D gene. CDR3 length equals 14 residues. V lost 3 bases to trimming and J lost 0 bases, with 8 bases between them.

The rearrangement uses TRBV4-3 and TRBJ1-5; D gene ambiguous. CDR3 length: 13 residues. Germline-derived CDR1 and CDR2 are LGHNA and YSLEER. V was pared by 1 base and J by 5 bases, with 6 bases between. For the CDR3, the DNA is TGCGCCAGCAGCCAAGGTCCGTATCAGCCCCAGCATTTT. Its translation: CASSQGPYQPQHF.

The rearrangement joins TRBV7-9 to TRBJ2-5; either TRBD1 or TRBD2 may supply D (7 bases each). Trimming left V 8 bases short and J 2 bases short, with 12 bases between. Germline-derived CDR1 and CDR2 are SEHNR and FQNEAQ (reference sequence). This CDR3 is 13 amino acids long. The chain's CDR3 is CASQGGKQETQYF. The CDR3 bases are TGTGCCAGCCAGGGGGGGAAGCAAGAGACCCAGTACTTC.

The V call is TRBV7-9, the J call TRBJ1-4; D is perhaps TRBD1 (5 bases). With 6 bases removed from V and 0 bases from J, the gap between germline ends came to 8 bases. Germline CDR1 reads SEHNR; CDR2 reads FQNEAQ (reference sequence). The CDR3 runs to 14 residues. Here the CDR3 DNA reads TGTGCCAGCAGACAGGCAGCAACTAATGAAAAACTGTTTTTT. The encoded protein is CASRQAATNEKLFF.

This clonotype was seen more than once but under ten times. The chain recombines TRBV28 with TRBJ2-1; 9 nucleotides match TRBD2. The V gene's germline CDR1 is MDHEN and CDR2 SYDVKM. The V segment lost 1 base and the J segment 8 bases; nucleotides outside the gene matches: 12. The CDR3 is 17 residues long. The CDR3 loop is CASSLSFVSSGNYEQFF. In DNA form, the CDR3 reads TGTGCCAGCAGTTTATCGTTTGTCTCTAGCGGGAATTATGAGCAGTTCTTC.

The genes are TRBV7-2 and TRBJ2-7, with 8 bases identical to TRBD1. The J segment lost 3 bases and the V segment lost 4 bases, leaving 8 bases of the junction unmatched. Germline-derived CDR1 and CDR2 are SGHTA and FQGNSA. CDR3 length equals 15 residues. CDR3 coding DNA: TGTGCCAGCAGCTCAGGAGCCGGGACAGGCTACGAGCAGTACTTC. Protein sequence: CASSSGAGTGYEQYF. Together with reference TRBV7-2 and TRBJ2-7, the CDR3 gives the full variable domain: GAGVSQSPSNKVTEKGKDVELRCDPISGHTALYWYRQSLGQGLEFLIYFQGNSAPDKSGLPSDRFSAERTGGSVSTLTIQRTQQEDSAVYLCASSSGAGTGYEQYFGPGTRLTVT.

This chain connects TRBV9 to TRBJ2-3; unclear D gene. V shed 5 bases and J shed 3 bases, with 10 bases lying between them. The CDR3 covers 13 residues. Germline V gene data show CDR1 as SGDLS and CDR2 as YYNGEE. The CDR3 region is CASSVVLTDTQYF. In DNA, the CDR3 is TGTGCCAGCAGTGTTGTCCTGACAGATACGCAGTATTTT.

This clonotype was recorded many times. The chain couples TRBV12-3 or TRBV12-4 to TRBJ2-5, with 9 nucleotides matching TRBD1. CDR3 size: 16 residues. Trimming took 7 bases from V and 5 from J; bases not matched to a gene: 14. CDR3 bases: TGTGCCAGCACCCTTTCGGAGGGACAGGGCACGGAGACCCAGTACTTC. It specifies CASTLSEGQGTETQYF.

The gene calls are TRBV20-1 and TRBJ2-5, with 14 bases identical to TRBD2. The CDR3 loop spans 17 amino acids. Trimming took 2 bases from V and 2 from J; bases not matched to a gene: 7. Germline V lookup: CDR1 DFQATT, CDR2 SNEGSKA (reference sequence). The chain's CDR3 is CSARLPWTSGRQETQYF. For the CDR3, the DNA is TGCAGTGCTAGACTCCCTTGGACTAGCGGGAGGCAAGAGACCCAGTACTTC.

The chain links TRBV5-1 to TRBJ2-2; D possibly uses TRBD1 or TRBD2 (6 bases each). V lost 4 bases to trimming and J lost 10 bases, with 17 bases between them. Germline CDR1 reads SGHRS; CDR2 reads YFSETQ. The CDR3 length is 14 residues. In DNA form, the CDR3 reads TGCGCCAGCAGCCTAGAGGGGGGCCCTTCGGAGCTGTTTTTT. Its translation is CASSLEGGPSELFF.

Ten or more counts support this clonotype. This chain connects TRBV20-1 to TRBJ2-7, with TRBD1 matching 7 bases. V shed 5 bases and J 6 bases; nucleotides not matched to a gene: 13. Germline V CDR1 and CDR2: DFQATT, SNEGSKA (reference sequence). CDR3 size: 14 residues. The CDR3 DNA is TGCAGTGCTGGAAGGGGGCAGGAAAGAGGCGAGCAGTACTTC. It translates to CSAGRGQERGEQYF.

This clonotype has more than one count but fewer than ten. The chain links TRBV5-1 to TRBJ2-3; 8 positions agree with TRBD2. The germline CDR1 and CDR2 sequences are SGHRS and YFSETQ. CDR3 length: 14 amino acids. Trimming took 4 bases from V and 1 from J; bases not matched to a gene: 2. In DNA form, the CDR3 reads TGCGCCAGCAGCCGAGCGGGGGGCACAGATACGCAGTATTTT. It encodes CASSRAGGTDTQYF. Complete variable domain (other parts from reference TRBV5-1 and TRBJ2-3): KAGVTQTPRYLIKTRGQQVTLSCSPISGHRSVSWYQQTPGQGLQFLFEYFSETQRNKGNFPGRFSGRQFSNSRSEMNVSTLELGDSALYLCASSRAGGTDTQYFGPGTRLTVL.

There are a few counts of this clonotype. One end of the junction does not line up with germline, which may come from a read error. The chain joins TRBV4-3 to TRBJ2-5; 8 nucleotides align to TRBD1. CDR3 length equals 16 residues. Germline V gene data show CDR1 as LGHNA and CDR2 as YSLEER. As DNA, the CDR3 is TGCGCCAGCAGCGTACGTCAGGGGGCGCTGAGGGAGATCCAGTACTTC. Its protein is CASSVRQGALREIQYF.

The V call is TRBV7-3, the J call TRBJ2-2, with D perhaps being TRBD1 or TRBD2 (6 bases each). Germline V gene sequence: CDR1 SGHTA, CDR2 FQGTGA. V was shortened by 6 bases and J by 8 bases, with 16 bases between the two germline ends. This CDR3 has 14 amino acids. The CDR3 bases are TGTGCCAGCAGTGCTCGGGGGCAAATAGGGGAGCTGTTTTTT. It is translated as CASSARGQIGELFF. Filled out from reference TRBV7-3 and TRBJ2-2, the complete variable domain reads GAGVSQTPSNKVTEKGKYVELRCDPISGHTALYWYRQSLGQGPEFLIYFQGTGAADDSGLPNDRFFAVRPEGSVSTLKIQRTERGDSAVYLCASSARGQIGELFFGEGSRLTVL.

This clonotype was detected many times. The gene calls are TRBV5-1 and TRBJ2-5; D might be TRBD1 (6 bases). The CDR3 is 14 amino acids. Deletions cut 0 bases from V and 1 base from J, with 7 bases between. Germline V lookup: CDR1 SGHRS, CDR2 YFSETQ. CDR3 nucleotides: TGCGCCAGCAGCTTGGGGACAGCCCAAGAGACCCAGTACTTC. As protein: CASSLGTAQETQYF.

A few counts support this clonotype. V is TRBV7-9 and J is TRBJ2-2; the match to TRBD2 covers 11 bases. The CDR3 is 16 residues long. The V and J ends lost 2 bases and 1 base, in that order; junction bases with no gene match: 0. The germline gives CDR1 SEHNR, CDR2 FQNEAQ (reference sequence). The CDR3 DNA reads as TGTGCCAGCAGCTTAACTAGCGGGAGGAACACCGGGGAGCTGTTTTTT. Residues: CASSLTSGRNTGELFF.

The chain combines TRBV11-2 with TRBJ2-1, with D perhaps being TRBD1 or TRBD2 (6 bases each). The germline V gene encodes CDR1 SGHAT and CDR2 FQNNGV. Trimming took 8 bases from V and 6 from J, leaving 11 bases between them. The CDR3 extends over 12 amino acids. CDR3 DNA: TGTGCCAGCCTAGGGGGGTTCAATGAGCAGTTCTTC. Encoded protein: CASLGGFNEQFF.

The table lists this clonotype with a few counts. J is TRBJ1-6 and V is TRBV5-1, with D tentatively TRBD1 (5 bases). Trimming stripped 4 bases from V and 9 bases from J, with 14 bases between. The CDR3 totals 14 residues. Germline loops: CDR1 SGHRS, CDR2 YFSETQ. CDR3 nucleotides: TGCGCCAGCAGCCCGGGGACCGGCGGTTCACCCCTCCACTTT. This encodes CASSPGTGGSPLHF.

The CDR3 bases are TGTGCCAGCAGCCCCAGAGAGGGACAGGGGTTTGAGCAGTTCTTC. Translated, it gives CASSPREGQGFEQFF. The rearrangement uses TRBV7-9 and TRBJ2-1; TRBD1 agrees at 10 bases. The trim removed 5 bases at V and 9 bases at J, leaving 10 bases unmatched. Per the germline V gene, CDR1 is SEHNR and CDR2 is FQNEAQ (reference sequence). This CDR3 has 15 amino acids.

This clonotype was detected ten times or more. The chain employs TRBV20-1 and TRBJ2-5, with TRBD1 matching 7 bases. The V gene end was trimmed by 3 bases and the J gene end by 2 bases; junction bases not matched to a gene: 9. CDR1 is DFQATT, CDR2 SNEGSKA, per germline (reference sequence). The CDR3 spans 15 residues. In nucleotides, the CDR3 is TGCAGTGCTAGCTTCTCGACAGGGATACAAGAGACCCAGTACTTC. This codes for CSASFSTGIQETQYF.

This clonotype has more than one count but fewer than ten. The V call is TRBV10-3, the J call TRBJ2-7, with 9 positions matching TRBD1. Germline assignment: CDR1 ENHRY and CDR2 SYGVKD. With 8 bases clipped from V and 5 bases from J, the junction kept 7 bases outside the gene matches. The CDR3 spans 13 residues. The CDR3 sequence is CAIGGTGTHEQYF. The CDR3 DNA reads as TGTGCCATCGGCGGGACAGGGACCCACGAGCAGTACTTC.

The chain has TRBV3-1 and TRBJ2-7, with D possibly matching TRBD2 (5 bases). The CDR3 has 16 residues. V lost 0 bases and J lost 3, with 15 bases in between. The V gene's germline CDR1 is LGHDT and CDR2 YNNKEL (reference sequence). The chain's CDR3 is CASSQDLIRRDYEQYF. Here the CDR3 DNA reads TGTGCCAGCAGCCAAGATTTGATTAGACGGGACTACGAGCAGTACTTC.

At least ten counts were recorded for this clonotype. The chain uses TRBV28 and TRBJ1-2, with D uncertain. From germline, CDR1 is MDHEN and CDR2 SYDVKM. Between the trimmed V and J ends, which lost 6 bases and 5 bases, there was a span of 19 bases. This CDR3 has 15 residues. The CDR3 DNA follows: TGTGCCAGCAGCCCCTTGGGGAGGGATGGGTATGGCTACACCTTC. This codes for CASSPLGRDGYGYTF.

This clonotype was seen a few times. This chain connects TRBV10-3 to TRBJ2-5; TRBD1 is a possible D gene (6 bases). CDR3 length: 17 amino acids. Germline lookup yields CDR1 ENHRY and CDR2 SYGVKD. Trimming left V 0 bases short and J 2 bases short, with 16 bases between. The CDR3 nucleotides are TGTGCCATCAGTGAGTCGACTTTGGACAGCTTACAAGAGACCCAGTACTTC. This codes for CAISESTLDSLQETQYF.

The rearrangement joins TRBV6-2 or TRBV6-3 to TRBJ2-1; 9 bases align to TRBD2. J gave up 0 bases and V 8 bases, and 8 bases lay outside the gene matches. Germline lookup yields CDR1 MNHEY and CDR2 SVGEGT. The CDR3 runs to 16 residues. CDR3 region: CASGNIAGVSYNEQFF. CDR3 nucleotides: TGTGCCAGCGGTAACATAGCGGGGGTCTCCTACAATGAGCAGTTCTTC.

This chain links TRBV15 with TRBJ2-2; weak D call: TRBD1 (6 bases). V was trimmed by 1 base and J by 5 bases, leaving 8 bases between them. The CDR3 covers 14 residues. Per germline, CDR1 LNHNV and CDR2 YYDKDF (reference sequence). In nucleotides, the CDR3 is TGTGCCACCAGCAGAGGAGGGGGAACCGGGGAGCTGTTTTTT. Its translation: CATSRGGGTGELFF.

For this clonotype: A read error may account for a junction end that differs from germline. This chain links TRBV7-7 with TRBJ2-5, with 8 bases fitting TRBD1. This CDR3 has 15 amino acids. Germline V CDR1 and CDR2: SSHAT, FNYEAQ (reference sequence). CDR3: CASSQGQDNQETQYF. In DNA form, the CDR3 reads TGTGCTAGCAGCCAGGGACAGGACAACCAAGAGACCCAGTACTTC.

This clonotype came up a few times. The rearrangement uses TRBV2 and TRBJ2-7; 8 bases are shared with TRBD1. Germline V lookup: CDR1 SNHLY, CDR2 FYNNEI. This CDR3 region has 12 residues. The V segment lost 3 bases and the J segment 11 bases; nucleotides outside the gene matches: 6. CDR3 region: CASSDLATGEYF. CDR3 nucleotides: TGTGCCAGCAGTGATCTGGCGACAGGGGAGTACTTC.